This T cell receptor beta chain was documented in a study of monozygotic twins with inflammatory bowel disease. Study-wide findings and caveats: No separation of different T cell subtypes was possible. TCRbeta inverse Simpson diversity was decreased in IBD patients versus healthy co-twins.

Each donor supplied more than 2 ml of blood. TCRdb reprocessed the 5' RACE reads; each CDR3 protein has one entry and no DNA is given. Recorded here are about 330,000 distinct CDR3 sequences; the top ten clones represent approximately 2%. Concerning this clonotype itself: Its specificity is unknown.

The material sequenced was blood. The TCR sequence derives from a human donor with ulcerative colitis or Crohn's disease, or a healthy co-twin of an affected twin (not recorded which).

The CDR3: CASSQHQALSGANVLTF. The rearrangement links TRBV5-1 to TRBJ2-6. The CDR3 is 17 residues long. Germline lookup yields CDR1 SGHRS and CDR2 YFSETQ.